This T cell receptor (beta chain) stems from a study of blood T cell repertoires in COVID-19. The overall study: Researchers got acute and convalescent COVID-19 samples from the United States, Italy and Spain. Sample material is recorded as cDNA or gDNA derived from T cells, B-cell-depleted T cells, or PBMCs.

The Seattle site enrolled patients during active infection and followed them longitudinally. Original methodology: Quantification of nucleated cells was approximated via reference gene primer amplification. Measured with immunoSEQ multiplex PCR; TCRdb has only the in-frame clones, and not every one. That table gives V, J and clone size, and the DNA gave D and trimming. The data hold around 310,000 clones, with nearly 90% observed a single time. This CDR3 spans 14 amino acids. Germline loops: CDR1 SGHRS, CDR2 YFSETQ. Trimming removed 6 bases from V and 4 bases from J; junction bases left unmatched: 8. The TCR comes from a woman aged 40 to 55 with COVID-19, enrolled during active disease. Material: peripheral blood. The rearrangement joins TRBV5-1 to TRBJ2-3, with 7 bases aligning to TRBD1. CDR3 in amino acids: CASTPGQVSDTQYF. DNA of the CDR3: TGCGCCAGCACCCCCGGACAGGTTTCAGATACGCAGTATTTT.